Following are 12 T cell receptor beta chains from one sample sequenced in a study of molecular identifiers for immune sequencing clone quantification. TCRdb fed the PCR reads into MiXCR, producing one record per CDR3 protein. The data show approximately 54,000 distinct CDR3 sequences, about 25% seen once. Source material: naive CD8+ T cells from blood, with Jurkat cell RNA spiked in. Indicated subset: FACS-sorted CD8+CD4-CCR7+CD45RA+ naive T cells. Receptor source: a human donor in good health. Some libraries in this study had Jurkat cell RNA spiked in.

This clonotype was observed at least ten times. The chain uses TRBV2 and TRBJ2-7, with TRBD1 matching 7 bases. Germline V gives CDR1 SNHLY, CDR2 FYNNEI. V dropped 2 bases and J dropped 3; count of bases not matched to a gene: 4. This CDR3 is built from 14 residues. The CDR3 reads CASSESTGYYEQYF. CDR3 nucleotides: TGTGCCAGCAGTGAATCGACAGGGTACTACGAGCAGTACTTC. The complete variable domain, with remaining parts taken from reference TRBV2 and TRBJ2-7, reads EPEVTQTPSHQVTQMGQEVILRCVPISNHLYFYWYRQILGQKVEFLVSFYNNEISEKSEIFDDQFSVERPDGSNFTLKIRSTKLEDSAMYFCASSESTGYYEQYFGPGTRLTVT.

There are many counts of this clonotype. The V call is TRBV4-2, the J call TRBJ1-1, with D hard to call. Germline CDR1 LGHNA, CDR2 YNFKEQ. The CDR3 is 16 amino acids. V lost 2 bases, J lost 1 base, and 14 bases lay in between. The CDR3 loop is CASSQPYWTENTEAFF. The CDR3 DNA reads TGTGCCAGCAGCCAACCCTACTGGACTGAGAACACTGAAGCTTTCTTT.

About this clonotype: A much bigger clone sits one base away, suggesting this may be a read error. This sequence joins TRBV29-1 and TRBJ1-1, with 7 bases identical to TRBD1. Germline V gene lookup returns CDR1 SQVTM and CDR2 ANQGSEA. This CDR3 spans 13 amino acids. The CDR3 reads CSARGQGVPEALF. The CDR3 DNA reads TGCAGCGCCCGGGGCCAGGGGGTTCCTGAAGCTCTCTTT. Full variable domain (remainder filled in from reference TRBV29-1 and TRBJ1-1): SAVISQKPSRDICQRGTSLTIQCQVDSQVTMMFWYRQQPGQSLTLIATANQGSEATYESGFVIDKFPISRPNLTFSTLTVSNMSPEDSSIYLCSARGQGVPEALFGQGTRLTVV.

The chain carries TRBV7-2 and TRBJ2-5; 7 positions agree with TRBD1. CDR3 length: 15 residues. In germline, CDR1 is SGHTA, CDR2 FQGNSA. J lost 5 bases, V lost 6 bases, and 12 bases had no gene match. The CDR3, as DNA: TGTGCCAGCAGAACTAGTGGGGACAGTGTTGAGACCCAGTACTTC. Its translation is CASRTSGDSVETQYF. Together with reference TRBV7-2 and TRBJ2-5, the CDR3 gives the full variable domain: GAGVSQSPSNKVTEKGKDVELRCDPISGHTALYWYRQSLGQGLEFLIYFQGNSAPDKSGLPSDRFSAERTGGSVSTLTIQRTQQEDSAVYLCASRTSGDSVETQYFGPGTRLLVL.

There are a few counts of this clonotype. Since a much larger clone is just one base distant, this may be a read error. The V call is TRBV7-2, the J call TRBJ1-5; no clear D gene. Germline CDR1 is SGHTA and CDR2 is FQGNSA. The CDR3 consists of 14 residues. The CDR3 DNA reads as TGTGCCAGCAGCGACACCCCCAGCAATCAGCCCCCGCATTTT. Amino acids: CASSDTPSNQPPHF.

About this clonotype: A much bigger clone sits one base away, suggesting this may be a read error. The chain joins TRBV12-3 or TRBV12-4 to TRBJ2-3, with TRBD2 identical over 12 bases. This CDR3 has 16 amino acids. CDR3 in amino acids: CASKTSGGTLTNTQYF. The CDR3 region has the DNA TGTGCCAGCAAAACTAGCGGGGGGACTCTCACAAATACGCAGTATTTT.

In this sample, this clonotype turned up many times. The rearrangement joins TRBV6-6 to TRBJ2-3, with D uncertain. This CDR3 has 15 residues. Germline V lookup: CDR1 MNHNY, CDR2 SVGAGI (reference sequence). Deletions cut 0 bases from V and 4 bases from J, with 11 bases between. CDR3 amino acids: CASSYSGRGSDTQYF. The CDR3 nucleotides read TGTGCCAGCAGTTACTCGGGCAGAGGATCAGATACGCAGTATTTT.

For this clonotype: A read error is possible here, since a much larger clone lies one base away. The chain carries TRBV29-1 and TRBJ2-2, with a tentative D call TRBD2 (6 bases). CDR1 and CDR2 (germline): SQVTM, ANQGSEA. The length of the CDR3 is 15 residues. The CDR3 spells CSVEGAGTNTEELFF. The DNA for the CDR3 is TGCAGCGTTGAAGGGGCGGGAACGAACACCGAGGAGCTGTTTTTT.

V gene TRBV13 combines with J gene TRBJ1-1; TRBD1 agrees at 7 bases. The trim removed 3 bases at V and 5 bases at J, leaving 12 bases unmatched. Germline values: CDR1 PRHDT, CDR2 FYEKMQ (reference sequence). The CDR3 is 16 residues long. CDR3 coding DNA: TGTGCCAGCAGCTTCACGATCGACAGGGTGTATACTGAAGCTTTCTTT. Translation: CASSFTIDRVYTEAFF.

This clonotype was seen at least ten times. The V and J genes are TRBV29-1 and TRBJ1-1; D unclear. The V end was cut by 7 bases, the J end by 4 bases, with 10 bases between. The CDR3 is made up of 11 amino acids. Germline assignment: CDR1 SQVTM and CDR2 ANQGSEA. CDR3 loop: CSAPWGTEAFF. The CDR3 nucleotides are TGCAGCGCTCCCTGGGGCACTGAAGCTTTCTTT.

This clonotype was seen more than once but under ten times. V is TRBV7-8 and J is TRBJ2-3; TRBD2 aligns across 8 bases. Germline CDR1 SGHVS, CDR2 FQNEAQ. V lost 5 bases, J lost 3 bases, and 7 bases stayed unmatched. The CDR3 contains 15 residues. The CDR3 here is CASSPGGGGTDTQYF. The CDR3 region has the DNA TGTGCCAGCAGCCCCGGGGGGGGGGGGACAGATACGCAGTATTTT.

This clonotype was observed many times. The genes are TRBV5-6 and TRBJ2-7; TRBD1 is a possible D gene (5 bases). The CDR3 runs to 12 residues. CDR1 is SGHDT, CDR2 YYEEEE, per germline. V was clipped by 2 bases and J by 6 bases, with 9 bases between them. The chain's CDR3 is CASSLQVSEQYF. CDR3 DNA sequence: TGTGCCAGCAGCTTACAGGTTTCCGAGCAGTACTTC.